The 10 T cell receptor beta chains in this list originate from one sample, sequenced in a study of blood T cell repertoires in COVID-19 (dated by TCRdb to between 2020 and 2021). Receptor libraries were prepared by the immunoSEQ multiplex PCR assay. TCRdb's version of the immuneACCESS table is confined to in-frame rearrangements and falls short of the full clone set. An unresolved V gene accounts for under half of the shortfall where checked; the remainder is of unknown origin. Counted in this sample were a few hundred thousand clones; 80% to 90% of them appeared once. The ten largest clonotypes hold about 13% of the sample. Source material: peripheral blood. The source of these receptors is a human donor in a cohort sampled during active COVID-19.

The J gene is TRBJ2-7, the V gene TRBV18; TRBD1 agrees at 7 bases. V shed 5 bases and J 3 bases; nucleotides not matched to a gene: 10. Germline-derived CDR1 and CDR2 are KGHSH and LQKENI. The CDR3 is made up of 15 amino acids. The CDR3 DNA sequence: TGTGCCAGCTCAGAAAACCCAGGGGGAGTCTACGAGCAGTACTTC. Translating gives CASSENPGGVYEQYF.

This clone has only one observation. V gene TRBV27 combines with J gene TRBJ2-7; weak D call: TRBD1 (6 bases). Between the trimmed V and J ends, which lost 4 bases and 0 bases, there was a span of 13 bases. Germline assignment: CDR1 MNHEY and CDR2 SMNVEV (reference sequence). CDR3 length equals 15 residues. The CDR3 is CASSSRDTLSYEQYF. CDR3 DNA sequence: TGTGCCAGCAGTTCCCGGGACACACTCTCCTACGAGCAGTACTTC.

J is TRBJ1-2 and V is TRBV19; TRBD1 matches 7 bases. This CDR3 has 11 amino acids. Per the germline V gene, CDR1 is LNHDA and CDR2 is SQIVND (reference sequence). V was clipped by 5 bases and J by 8 bases; unmatched bases: 2. The CDR3 DNA sequence: TGTGCCAGTAGTGACAGGGCAGGCTACACCTTC. As protein: CASSDRAGYTF.

The chain joins TRBV28 to TRBJ1-3; no clear D gene. Germline V lookup: CDR1 MDHEN, CDR2 SYDVKM. The V gene lost 7 bases and the J gene lost 1 base, with 11 bases spanning the gap. This CDR3 region has 14 residues. CDR3 sequence (DNA): TGTGCCAGCATCAAAAGGAGTTCTGGAAACACCATATATTTT. This sequence encodes CASIKRSSGNTIYF.

The rearrangement uses TRBV19 and TRBJ2-1; 10 bases match TRBD1. The V gene end was trimmed by 7 bases and the J gene end by 8 bases; junction bases not matched to a gene: 14. The CDR3 is 16 amino acids. Germline CDR1 reads LNHDA; CDR2 reads SQIVND (reference sequence). The CDR3 loop is CASKLAGTGVGYEQFF. The CDR3 coding sequence is TGTGCCAGTAAGCTAGCCGGGACAGGGGTTGGATATGAGCAGTTCTTC.

V is TRBV24-1 and J is TRBJ2-6; maybe TRBD1 (7 bases). Germline V CDR1 and CDR2: KGHDR, SFDVKD. The CDR3 runs 20 residues. Trimming took 4 bases from V and 2 from J, leaving 23 bases between them. CDR3 DNA sequence: TGTGCCACCAGTGACCTTCTAGACAGGGAGGTTGAAGCTGGGGCCAACGTCCTGACTTTC. It encodes CATSDLLDREVEAGANVLTF.

The chain carries TRBV5-1 and TRBJ2-5, with 8 bases aligning to TRBD2. The CDR3 runs to 16 residues. Germline V gene lookup returns CDR1 SGHRS and CDR2 YFSETQ. Unmatched junction bases numbered 11, after V lost 4 bases and J lost 3 bases. The CDR3 nucleotides are TGCGCCAGCAGCGGAACGCCGGGACTAGACAAAGAGACCCAGTACTTC. It yields the protein CASSGTPGLDKETQYF.

The chain couples TRBV28 to TRBJ2-3, with TRBD2 matching over 10 bases. The V gene end was trimmed by 6 bases and the J gene end by 5 bases; junction bases not matched to a gene: 2. There are 13 residues in the CDR3. CDR1 and CDR2 (germline): MDHEN, SYDVKM. The CDR3 region is CASRAGGLDTQYF. CDR3 bases: TGTGCCAGCAGAGCGGGGGGGCTAGATACGCAGTATTTT.

The chain couples TRBV19 to TRBJ1-1; TRBD1 agrees at 7 bases. Germline lookup yields CDR1 LNHDA and CDR2 SQIVND (reference sequence). The V and J ends lost 5 bases and 1 base, in that order; junction bases with no gene match: 10. The CDR3 loop spans 16 amino acids. The CDR3 DNA follows: TGTGCCAGTAGTCTACTAAGACAGGGCAAGAACACTGAAGCTTTCTTT. Its protein product is CASSLLRQGKNTEAFF.

V gene TRBV19 combines with J gene TRBJ2-4, with 7 bases that match TRBD2. From germline, CDR1 is LNHDA and CDR2 SQIVND (reference sequence). CDR3 length: 16 residues. Trimming removed 3 bases from V and 3 bases from J; junction bases left unmatched: 8. As DNA, the CDR3 is TGTGCCAGTAGTATGGGGCTAGCGGCGCTCAAAAACATTCAGTACTTC. Translation gives CASSMGLAALKNIQYF.